The 9 T cell receptor beta chains listed next were all sequenced from one sample in a study of cytomegalovirus exposure and HLA in healthy donors. Amplification used 60 Vbeta primers and 13 Jbeta primers. Sequencing was performed with immunoSEQ multiplex PCR; in TCRdb, only in-frame clones are kept and a portion is missing. The table lists 150,000 to 200,000 clones, roughly 87% of them singletons. Sequencing used PBMCs. The receptor source for this set is a girl under two years old in good health and CMV-seronegative.

This clone has only a few counts. This sequence joins TRBV30 and TRBJ1-1; perhaps TRBD1 as D (5 bases). V lost 2 bases and J 6 bases, leaving 16 bases between the germline ends. The CDR3 sequence is 14 residues long. Germline assignment: CDR1 GTSNPN and CDR2 SVGIG (reference sequence). This chain's CDR3 is CAWSRVRVGAEAFF. The CDR3 nucleotides read TGTGCCTGGAGTAGGGTCAGGGTGGGCGCTGAAGCTTTCTTT.

The sample holds one count of this clone. The V gene is TRBV15, the J gene TRBJ2-5; D remains ambiguous. Trimming stripped 5 bases from V and 9 bases from J, with 10 bases between. CDR1 and CDR2 from the germline V gene are LNHNV and YYDKDF (reference sequence). The CDR3 loop spans 11 amino acids. CDR3 in amino acids: CATSRSAAQYF. The CDR3 DNA reads TGTGCCACCAGCCGTTCCGCGGCCCAGTACTTC.

This clone has a single count. The chain is built from TRBV15 and TRBJ1-4; possibly TRBD1 for D (5 bases). The CDR3 is made up of 18 amino acids. CDR1 is LNHNV and CDR2 is YYDKDF in the germline V gene (reference sequence). V dropped 0 bases and J dropped 8 bases, with 22 bases sitting between them. DNA of the CDR3: TGTGCCACCAGCAGAGATCTTAGCGCAGGGAGGCTGGGAGAAAAACTGTTTTTT. It translates to CATSRDLSAGRLGEKLFF.

This chain links TRBV7-9 with TRBJ2-1; 9 nucleotides match TRBD1. V shed 5 bases and J 4 bases; nucleotides not matched to a gene: 6. Germline-derived CDR1 and CDR2 are SEHNR and FQNEAQ (reference sequence). The CDR3 is 15 amino acids. The CDR3, as DNA: TGTGCCAGCAGCATGCCGGGACAGGGATACAATGAGCAGTTCTTC. It encodes CASSMPGQGYNEQFF.

The V and J genes are TRBV11-2 and TRBJ2-4; 8 bases agree with TRBD2. The CDR3 has 17 amino acids. V lost 0 bases, J lost 6 bases, and 10 bases stayed unmatched. CDR1 and CDR2 (germline): SGHAT, FQNNGV. The chain's CDR3 is CASSLDHGRAYVNIQYF. CDR3 DNA: TGTGCCAGCAGCTTAGATCACGGGAGGGCCTATGTAAACATTCAGTACTTC. Based on the CDR3 plus reference TRBV11-2 and TRBJ2-4, the full variable domain is EAGVAQSPRYKIIEKRQSVAFWCNPISGHATLYWYQQILGQGPKLLIQFQNNGVVDDSQLPKDRFSAERLKGVDSTLKIQPAKLEDSAVYLCASSLDHGRAYVNIQYFGAGTRLSVL.

This clone was detected a few times. The chain carries TRBV19 and TRBJ2-3, with D perhaps matching TRBD1 (6 bases). The germline V gene encodes CDR1 LNHDA and CDR2 SQIVND (reference sequence). V lost 7 bases, J lost 0 bases, and 17 bases lay in between. This CDR3 has 16 amino acids. CDR3 residues: CASTPRMGASTDTQYF. CDR3 sequence (DNA): TGTGCCAGTACTCCCCGGATGGGGGCTAGCACAGATACGCAGTATTTT.

This chain connects TRBV5-1 to TRBJ2-1; TRBD1 is a possible D gene (6 bases). Germline V gives CDR1 SGHRS, CDR2 YFSETQ. Trimming removed 4 bases at V and 5 bases at J, with 10 bases between. The CDR3 loop spans 13 amino acids. In DNA, the CDR3 is TGCGCCAGCAGCACCGGACAGCACAATGAGCAGTTCTTC. Amino acid sequence: CASSTGQHNEQFF.

The chain uses TRBV2 and TRBJ2-3; 9 bases match TRBD2. V dropped 6 bases and J dropped 5; count of bases not matched to a gene: 9. CDR1 SNHLY and CDR2 FYNNEI come from the germline V gene. The CDR3 is 15 residues long. The chain's CDR3 is CASSASGGGGDTQYF. Written as DNA, the CDR3 is TGTGCCAGCAGCGCCTCTGGCGGGGGGGGAGATACGCAGTATTTT. The full variable domain, its missing parts supplied by reference TRBV2 and TRBJ2-3, is EPEVTQTPSHQVTQMGQEVILRCVPISNHLYFYWYRQILGQKVEFLVSFYNNEISEKSEIFDDQFSVERPDGSNFTLKIRSTKLEDSAMYFCASSASGGGGDTQYFGPGTRLTVL.

The V and J genes are TRBV9 and TRBJ2-1; 8 bases match TRBD2. The V gene end was trimmed by 0 bases and the J gene end by 5 bases; junction bases not matched to a gene: 4. CDR1 is SGDLS and CDR2 is YYNGEE in the germline V gene. This CDR3 is built from 15 residues. The CDR3 is CASSVGAGAHNEQFF. In nucleotides, the CDR3 is TGTGCCAGCAGCGTAGGAGCGGGGGCCCACAATGAGCAGTTCTTC.